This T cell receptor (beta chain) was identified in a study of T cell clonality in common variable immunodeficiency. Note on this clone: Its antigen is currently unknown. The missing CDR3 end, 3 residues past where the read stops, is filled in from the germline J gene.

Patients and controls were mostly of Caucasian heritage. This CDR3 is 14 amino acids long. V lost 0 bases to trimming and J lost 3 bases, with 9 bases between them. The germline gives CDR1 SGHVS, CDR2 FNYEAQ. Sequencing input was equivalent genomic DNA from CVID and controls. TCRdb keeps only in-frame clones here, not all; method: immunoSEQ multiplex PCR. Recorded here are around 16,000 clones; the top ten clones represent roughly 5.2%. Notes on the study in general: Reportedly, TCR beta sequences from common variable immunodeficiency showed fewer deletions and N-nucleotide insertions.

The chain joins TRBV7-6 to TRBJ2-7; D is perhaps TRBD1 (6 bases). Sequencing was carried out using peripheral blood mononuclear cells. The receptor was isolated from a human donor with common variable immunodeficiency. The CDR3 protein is CASSLASQGYEQYF. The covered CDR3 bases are TGTGCCAGCAGCTTAGCCTCACAGGGCTACGAG.